The 5 T cell receptor beta chains reported below all come from one sample, sequenced in a study of cytomegalovirus exposure and HLA in healthy donors. The PCR employed 60 Vbeta primers together with 13 Jbeta primers. Produced via immunoSEQ multiplex PCR; TCRdb's table is partial and in-frame only. In the table there are approximately 150,000 clones, roughly 80% of which are singletons. The sample consisted of PBMCs. These receptors all come from a male donor in good health and CMV-seronegative.

The table lists this clone with a few counts. The V and J genes are TRBV6-6 and TRBJ1-4; tentatively, D is TRBD1 (6 bases). Between the trimmed V and J ends, which lost 6 bases and 6 bases, there was a span of 14 bases. CDR3 size: 14 residues. Germline CDR1 MNHNY, CDR2 SVGAGI (reference sequence). DNA of the CDR3: TGTGCCAGCAGCGGACAGACCCAGGATGAAAAACTGTTTTTT. This translates into CASSGQTQDEKLFF.

V is TRBV4-3 and J is TRBJ1-5; 8 bases map to TRBD1. The germline CDR1 and CDR2 sequences are LGHNA and YSLEER. J lost 0 bases, V lost 1 base, and 8 bases had no gene match. The CDR3 extends over 18 amino acids. The CDR3 spells CASSQGYRGSYSNQPQHF. In DNA form, the CDR3 reads TGCGCCAGCAGCCAAGGGTACAGGGGGTCCTATAGCAATCAGCCCCAGCATTTT.

The rearrangement joins TRBV11-2 to TRBJ2-7; 8 nucleotides agree with TRBD2. Germline V gene lookup returns CDR1 SGHAT and CDR2 FQNNGV. CDR3 size: 15 residues. V lost 4 bases to trimming and J lost 2 bases; unmatched junction nucleotides: 7. In nucleotides, the CDR3 is TGTGCCAGCAGCTCATTAGCGGGGACTCCCTACGAGCAGTACTTC. This encodes CASSSLAGTPYEQYF.

The rearrangement links TRBV7-2 to TRBJ1-1; D gene ambiguous. Germline CDR1 is SGHTA and CDR2 is FQGNSA. The V end was cut by 1 base, the J end by 3 bases, with 18 bases between. The CDR3 has 17 residues. CDR3 DNA: TGTGCCAGCAGCTTAGTCGGGTCCTACCCTTTGGACACTGAAGCTTTCTTT. Protein sequence: CASSLVGSYPLDTEAFF.

The chain recombines TRBV30 with TRBJ2-1; D unclear. The CDR3 sequence is 16 residues long. With 0 bases removed from V and 2 bases from J, the gap between germline ends came to 14 bases. Germline-derived CDR1 and CDR2 are GTSNPN and SVGIG (reference sequence). CDR3: CAWSVLRRNPYNEQFF. CDR3 nucleotide sequence: TGTGCCTGGAGTGTACTACGGCGGAACCCCTACAATGAGCAGTTCTTC.